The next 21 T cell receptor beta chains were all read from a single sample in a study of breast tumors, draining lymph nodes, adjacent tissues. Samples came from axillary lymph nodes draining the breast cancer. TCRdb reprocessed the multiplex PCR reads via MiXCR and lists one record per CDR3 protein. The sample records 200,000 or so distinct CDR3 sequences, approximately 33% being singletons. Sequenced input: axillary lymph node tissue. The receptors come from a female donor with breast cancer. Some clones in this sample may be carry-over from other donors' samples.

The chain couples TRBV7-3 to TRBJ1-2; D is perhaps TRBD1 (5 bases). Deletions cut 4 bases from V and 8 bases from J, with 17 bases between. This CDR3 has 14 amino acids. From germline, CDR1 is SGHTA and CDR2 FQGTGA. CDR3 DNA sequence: TGTGCCAGCAGCTCTTTTCCCGGGACCGGGGGCTACACCTTC. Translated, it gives CASSSFPGTGGYTF. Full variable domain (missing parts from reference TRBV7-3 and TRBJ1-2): GAGVSQTPSNKVTEKGKYVELRCDPISGHTALYWYRQSLGQGPEFLIYFQGTGAADDSGLPNDRFFAVRPEGSVSTLKIQRTERGDSAVYLCASSSFPGTGGYTFGSGTRLTVV.

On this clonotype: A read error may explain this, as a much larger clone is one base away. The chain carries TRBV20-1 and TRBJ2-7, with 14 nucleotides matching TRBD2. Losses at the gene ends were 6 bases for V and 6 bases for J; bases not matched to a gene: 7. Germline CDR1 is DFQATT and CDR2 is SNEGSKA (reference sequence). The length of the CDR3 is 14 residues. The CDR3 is CSAKTSGRASEQYF. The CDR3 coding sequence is TGCAGTGCCAAGACTAGCGGGAGGGCCTCCGAGCAGTACTTC.

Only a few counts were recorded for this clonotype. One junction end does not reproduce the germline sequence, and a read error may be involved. The CDR3 here is CASTLGRGYF. Written as DNA, the CDR3 is TGTGCCAGTACCCTGGGCAGGGGGTATTTT. V and J are TRBV19 and TRBJ1-5, with TRBD1 matching 7 bases. Germline V lookup: CDR1 LNHDA, CDR2 SQIVND (reference sequence). This CDR3 contains 10 residues.

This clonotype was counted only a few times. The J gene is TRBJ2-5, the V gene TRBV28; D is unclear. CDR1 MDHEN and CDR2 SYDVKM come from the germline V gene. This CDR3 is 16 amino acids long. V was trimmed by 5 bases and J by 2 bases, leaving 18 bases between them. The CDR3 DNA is TGTGCCAGCAGTCCCCTCGGTCCTCGTGGACAAGAGACCCAGTACTTC. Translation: CASSPLGPRGQETQYF. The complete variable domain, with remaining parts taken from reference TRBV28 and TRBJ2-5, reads DVKVTQSSRYLVKRTGEKVFLECVQDMDHENMFWYRQDPGLGLRLIYFSYDVKMKEKGDIPEGYSVSREKKERFSLILESASTNQTSMYLCASSPLGPRGQETQYFGPGTRLLVL.

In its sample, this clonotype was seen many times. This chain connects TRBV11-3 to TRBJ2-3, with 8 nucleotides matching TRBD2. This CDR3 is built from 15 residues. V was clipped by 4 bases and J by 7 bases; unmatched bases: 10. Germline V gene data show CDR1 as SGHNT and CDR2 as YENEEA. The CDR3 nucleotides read TGTGCCAGCAGCTCCTCGGGGGGGCCTCGGAATACGCAGTATTTT. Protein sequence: CASSSSGGPRNTQYF.

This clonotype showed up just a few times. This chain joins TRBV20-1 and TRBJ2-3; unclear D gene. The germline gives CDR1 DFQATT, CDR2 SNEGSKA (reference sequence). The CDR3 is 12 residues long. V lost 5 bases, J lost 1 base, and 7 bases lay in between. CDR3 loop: CSAQLRTDTQYF. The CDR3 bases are TGCAGTGCTCAACTCCGCACAGATACGCAGTATTTT.

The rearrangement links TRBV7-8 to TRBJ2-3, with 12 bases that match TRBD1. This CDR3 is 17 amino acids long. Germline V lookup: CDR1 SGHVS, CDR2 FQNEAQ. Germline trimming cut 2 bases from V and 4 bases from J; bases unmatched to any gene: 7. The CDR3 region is CASSLSRDRGRSDTQYF. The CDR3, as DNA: TGTGCCAGCAGCTTATCCCGGGACAGGGGGCGGTCAGATACGCAGTATTTT.

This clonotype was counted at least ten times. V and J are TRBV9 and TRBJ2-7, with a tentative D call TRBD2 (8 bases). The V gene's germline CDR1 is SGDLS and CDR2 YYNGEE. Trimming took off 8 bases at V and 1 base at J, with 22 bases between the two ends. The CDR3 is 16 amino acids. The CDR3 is CARTPGGDSLSYEQYF. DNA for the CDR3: TGTGCCAGAACTCCCGGGGGGGACAGCCTATCCTACGAGCAGTACTTC. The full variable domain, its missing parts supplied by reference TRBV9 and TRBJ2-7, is DSGVTQTPKHLITATGQRVTLRCSPRSGDLSVYWYQQSLDQGLQFLIQYYNGEERAKGNILERFSAQQFPDLHSELNLSSLELGDSALYFCARTPGGDSLSYEQYFGPGTRLTVT.

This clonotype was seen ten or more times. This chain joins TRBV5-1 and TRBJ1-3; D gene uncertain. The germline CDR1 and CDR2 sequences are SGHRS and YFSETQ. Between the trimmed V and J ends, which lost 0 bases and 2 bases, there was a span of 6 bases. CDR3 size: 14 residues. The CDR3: CASSLGGAGNTIYF. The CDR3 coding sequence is TGCGCCAGCAGCTTGGGGGGAGCTGGAAACACCATATATTTT. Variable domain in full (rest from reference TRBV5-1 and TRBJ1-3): KAGVTQTPRYLIKTRGQQVTLSCSPISGHRSVSWYQQTPGQGLQFLFEYFSETQRNKGNFPGRFSGRQFSNSRSEMNVSTLELGDSALYLCASSLGGAGNTIYFGEGSWLTVV.

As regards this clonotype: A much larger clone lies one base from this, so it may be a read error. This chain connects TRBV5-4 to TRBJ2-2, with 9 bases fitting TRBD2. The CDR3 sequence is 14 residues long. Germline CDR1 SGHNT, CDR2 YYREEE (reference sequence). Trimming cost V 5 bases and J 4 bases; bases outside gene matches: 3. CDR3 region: CASRRGGTTGELFF. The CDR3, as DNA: TGTGCCAGCAGGCGGGGGGGTACCACCGGGGAGCTGTTTTTT.

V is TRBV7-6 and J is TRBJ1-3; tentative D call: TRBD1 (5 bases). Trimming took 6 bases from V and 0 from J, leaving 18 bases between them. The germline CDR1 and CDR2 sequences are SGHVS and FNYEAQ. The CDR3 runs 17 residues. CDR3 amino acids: CASSATRGGLSGNTIYF. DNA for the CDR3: TGTGCCAGCAGTGCTACACGGGGGGGTCTCTCTGGAAACACCATATATTTT.

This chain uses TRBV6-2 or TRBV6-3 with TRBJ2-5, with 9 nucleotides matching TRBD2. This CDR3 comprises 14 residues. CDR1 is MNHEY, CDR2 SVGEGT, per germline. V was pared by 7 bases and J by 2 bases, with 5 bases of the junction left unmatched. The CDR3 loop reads CASTLAGSQETQYF. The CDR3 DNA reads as TGTGCCAGCACCCTAGCGGGAAGTCAAGAGACCCAGTACTTC.

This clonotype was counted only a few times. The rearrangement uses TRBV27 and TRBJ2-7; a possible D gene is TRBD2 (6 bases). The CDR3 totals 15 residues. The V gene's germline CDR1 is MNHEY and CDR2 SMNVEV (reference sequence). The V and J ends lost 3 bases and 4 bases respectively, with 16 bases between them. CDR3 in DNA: TGTGCCAGCAGTTTCGTCGGGAGTGGTTCTTACGAGCAGTACTTC. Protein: CASSFVGSGSYEQYF.

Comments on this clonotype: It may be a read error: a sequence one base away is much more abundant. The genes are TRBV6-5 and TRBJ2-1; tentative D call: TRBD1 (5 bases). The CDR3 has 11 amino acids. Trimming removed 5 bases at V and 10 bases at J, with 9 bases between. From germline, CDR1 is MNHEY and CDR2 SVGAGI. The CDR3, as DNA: TGTGCCAGCAGTCACGACAGAGAGCAGTTCTTC. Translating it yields CASSHDREQFF.

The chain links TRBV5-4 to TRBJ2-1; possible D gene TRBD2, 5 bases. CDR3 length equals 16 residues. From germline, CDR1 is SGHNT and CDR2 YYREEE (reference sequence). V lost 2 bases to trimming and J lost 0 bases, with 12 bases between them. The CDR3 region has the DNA TGTGCCAGCAGCTTCGGAGGCTCTAGCTCCTACAATGAGCAGTTCTTC. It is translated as CASSFGGSSSYNEQFF.

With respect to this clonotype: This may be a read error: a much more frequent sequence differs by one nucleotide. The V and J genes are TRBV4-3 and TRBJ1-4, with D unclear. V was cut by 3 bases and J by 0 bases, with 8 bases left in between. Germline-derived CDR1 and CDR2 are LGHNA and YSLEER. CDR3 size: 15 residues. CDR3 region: CASSQETATNEKLFF. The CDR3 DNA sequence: TGCGCCAGCAGCCAGGAGACTGCAACTAATGAAAAACTGTTTTTT.

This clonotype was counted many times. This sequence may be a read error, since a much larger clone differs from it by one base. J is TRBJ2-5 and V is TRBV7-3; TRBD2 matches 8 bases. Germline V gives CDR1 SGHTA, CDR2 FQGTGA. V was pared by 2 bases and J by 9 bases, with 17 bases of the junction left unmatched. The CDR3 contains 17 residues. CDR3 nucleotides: TGTGCCAGCAGCTTACGAGGACCGGGGGGGCTAGGTGAGCCCCAGTACTTC. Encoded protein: CASSLRGPGGLGEPQYF.

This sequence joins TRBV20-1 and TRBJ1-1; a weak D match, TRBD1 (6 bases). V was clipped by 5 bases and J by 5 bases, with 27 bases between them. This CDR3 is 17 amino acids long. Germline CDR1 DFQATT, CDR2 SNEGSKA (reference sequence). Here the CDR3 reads CSAGTPLGRGSWTEAFF. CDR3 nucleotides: TGCAGTGCTGGGACCCCTCTCGGCAGGGGATCATGGACTGAAGCTTTCTTT.

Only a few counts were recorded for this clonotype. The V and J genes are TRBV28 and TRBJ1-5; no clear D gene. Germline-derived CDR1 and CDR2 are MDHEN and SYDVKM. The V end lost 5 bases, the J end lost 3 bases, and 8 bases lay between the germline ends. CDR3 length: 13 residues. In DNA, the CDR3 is TGTGCCAGCAGTCAACAAGTCAATCAGCCCCAGCATTTT. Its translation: CASSQQVNQPQHF.

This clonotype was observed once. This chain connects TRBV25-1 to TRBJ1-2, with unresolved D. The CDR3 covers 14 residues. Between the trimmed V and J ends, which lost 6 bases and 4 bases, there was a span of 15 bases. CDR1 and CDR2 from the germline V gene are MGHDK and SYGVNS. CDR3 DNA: TGTGCCAGCAGAGATAGGTGGCAGGTCTATGGCTACACCTTC. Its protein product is CASRDRWQVYGYTF.

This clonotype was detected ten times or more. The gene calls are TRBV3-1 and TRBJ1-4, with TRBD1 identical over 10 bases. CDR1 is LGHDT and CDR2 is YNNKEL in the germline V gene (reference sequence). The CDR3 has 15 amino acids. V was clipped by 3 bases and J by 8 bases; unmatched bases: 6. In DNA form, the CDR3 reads TGTGCCAGCAGCCAGAGGACAGGGGGAAACGAAAAACTGTTTTTT. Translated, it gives CASSQRTGGNEKLFF.